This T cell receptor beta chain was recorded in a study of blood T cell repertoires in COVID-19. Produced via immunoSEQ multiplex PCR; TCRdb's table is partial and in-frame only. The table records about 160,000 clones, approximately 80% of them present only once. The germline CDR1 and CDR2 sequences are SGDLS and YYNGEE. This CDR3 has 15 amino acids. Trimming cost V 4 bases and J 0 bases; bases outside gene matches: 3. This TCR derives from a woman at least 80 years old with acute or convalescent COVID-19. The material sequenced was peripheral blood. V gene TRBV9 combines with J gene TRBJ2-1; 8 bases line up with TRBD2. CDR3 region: CASSFSGSSYNEQFF. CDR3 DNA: TGTGCCAGCAGCTTCAGCGGGAGCTCCTACAATGAGCAGTTCTTC.